A selection of T cell receptor beta chains follows, all from one sample in a study of cytomegalovirus exposure and HLA in healthy donors. Profiling relied on immunoSEQ multiplex PCR, and the TCRdb table lists in-frame clones only, not all of them. Of some 130,000 clones in the sample, about three quarters are singletons; the top ten hold approximately 1%. Sequences were obtained from PBMCs. The receptors derive from a human donor in good health. CDR3s include the opening cysteine and the closing phenylalanine or tryptophan. Each record gives: V gene, J gene, clone size, D gene, CDR3 protein, CDR3 DNA. A D gene is named only where the DNA matches it firmly. Some rows have no size entry. The others give once, few or many, or a class for an expanded clone.

TRBV5-6	TRBJ2-2	.	.	CASSFGTANTGELFF	TGTGCCAGCAGCTTTGGGACTGCGAACACCGGGGAGCTGTTTTTT
TRBV6-1	TRBJ1-1	.	.	CASSVITVNTEAFF	TGTGCCAGCAGTGTTATTACAGTGAACACTGAAGCTTTCTTT
TRBV15	TRBJ1-5	.	.	CATSRVAGYSNQPQHF	TGTGCCACCAGCAGAGTGGCAGGGTATAGCAATCAGCCCCAGCATTTT
TRBV7-2	TRBJ2-7	.	.	CASSFDTGTYEQYF	TGTGCCAGCAGCTTTGATACAGGGACCTACGAGCAGTACTTC
TRBV2	TRBJ2-6	.	TRBD1	CASGDRSSGANVLTF	TGTGCCAGCGGGGACAGGAGCTCTGGGGCCAACGTCCTGACTTTC
TRBV13	TRBJ2-1	.	TRBD2	CASSWTSGGSSYNEQFF	TGTGCCAGCAGCTGGACTAGCGGGGGGAGCTCCTACAATGAGCAGTTCTTC
TRBV7-9	TRBJ2-7	.	.	CASSLISSYEQYF	TGTGCCAGCAGCTTAATTTCCTCCTACGAGCAGTACTTC
TRBV6-4	TRBJ1-5	.	TRBD1	CASSEAGTGSNQPQHF	TGTGCCAGCAGTGAAGCTGGGACAGGGAGCAATCAGCCCCAGCATTTT
TRBV7-9	TRBJ1-4	.	TRBD1	CASFDGGQPFEKLFF	TGTGCCAGCTTCGACGGGGGACAGCCTTTTGAGAAACTGTTTTTT
TRBV5-1	TRBJ2-7	.	TRBD2	CASSFGLAGATYEQYF	TGCGCCAGCAGCTTCGGACTAGCGGGGGCCACCTACGAGCAGTACTTC
TRBV28	TRBJ1-5	.	.	CASSLYGDGDQPQHF	TGTGCCAGCAGTTTATACGGTGACGGGGATCAGCCCCAGCATTTT
TRBV2	TRBJ2-7	.	.	CASSEAIRQSSQLEQYF	TGTGCCAGCAGTGAAGCGATTAGACAGTCCAGCCAGCTAGAGCAGTACTTC
TRBV6-5	TRBJ2-5	.	.	CASEDSYSETQYF	TGTGCCAGCGAGGACTCCTACTCGGAGACCCAGTACTTC
TRBV19	TRBJ1-4	.	.	CASSIPRGGNEKLFF	TGTGCCAGTAGTATACCCAGGGGCGGAAATGAAAAACTGTTTTTT
TRBV6-1	TRBJ1-5	few	.	CASSGQIYQPQHF	TGTGCCAGCAGTGGACAGATCTATCAGCCCCAGCATTTT
TRBV4-1	TRBJ1-1	few	TRBD1	CASSPTGDNTEAFF	TGCGCCAGCAGCCCGACAGGGGACAACACTGAAGCTTTCTTT
TRBV7-9	TRBJ2-5	.	.	CASSPPSQETQYF	TGTGCCAGCAGCCCACCCAGTCAAGAGACCCAGTACTTC
TRBV5-8	TRBJ2-1	few	TRBD2	CASSFSLPGLAGGNNEQFF	TGTGCCAGCAGCTTTTCCCTTCCGGGACTAGCGGGGGGTAACAATGAGCAGTTCTTC
TRBV7-3	TRBJ1-1	once	.	CASSEQENTEAFF	TGTGCCAGCAGCGAACAAGAGAACACTGAAGCTTTCTTT
TRBV19	TRBJ2-1	few	.	CASGTGRGLDEQFF	TGTGCCAGTGGTACAGGTAGGGGATTAGATGAGCAGTTCTTC
TRBV4-1	TRBJ1-5	.	TRBD1	CASSQGGQLNQPQHF	TGTGCCAGCAGCCAAGGGGGACAGCTCAATCAGCCCCAGCATTTT
TRBV9	TRBJ2-3	.	.	CAIRKEEDPFTDTQYF	TGTGCCATCCGGAAAGAGGAGGACCCATTCACAGATACGCAGTATTTT
TRBV6-1	TRBJ2-7	.	TRBD1	CASTRDRRYEQYF	TGTGCCAGCACTCGGGACAGAAGATACGAGCAGTACTTC
TRBV4-1	TRBJ1-6	.	TRBD1	CASSLLPPQGVNSPLHF	TGCGCCAGCAGCCTCCTTCCCCCACAGGGGGTTAATTCACCCCTCCACTTT
TRBV7-9	TRBJ1-1	.	TRBD1	CASSQDDRDPNTEAFF	TGTGCCAGCAGTCAGGACGACAGGGATCCGAACACTGAAGCTTTCTTT
TRBV9	TRBJ1-1	few	.	CASTSPQGEAFF	TGTGCCAGCACTTCCCCTCAGGGAGAAGCTTTCTTT
TRBV5-1	TRBJ2-7	.	.	CASSQTATGQYF	TGTGCCAGCAGCCAGACTGCAACTGGGCAGTACTTC
TRBV18	TRBJ2-7	.	.	CASSPRDGYEQYF	TGTGCCAGCTCACCGCGGGACGGCTACGAGCAGTACTTC
TRBV28	TRBJ2-2	.	.	CASTMGYSNTGELFF	TGTGCCAGCACCATGGGCTACAGTAACACCGGGGAGCTGTTTTTT
TRBV10-3	TRBJ2-7	few	.	CAISESGEGSYEQYF	TGTGCCATCAGTGAGTCAGGAGAGGGCTCCTACGAGCAGTACTTC
TRBV30	TRBJ2-5	.	TRBD1	CAIPGRGPGPHTYQETQYF	TGTGCCATCCCAGGAAGGGGGCCGGGACCCCATACCTACCAAGAGACCCAGTACTTC
TRBV7-2	TRBJ1-1	.	TRBD1	CASSSGTGGDGAFF	TGTGCCAGCAGCTCGGGGACAGGGGGCGATGGGGCTTTCTTT
TRBV6-5	TRBJ2-3	.	.	CASREGRRKGTQYF	TGTGCCAGCAGGGAGGGACGGAGGAAGGGTACGCAGTATTTT